This TCR beta chain stems from a study of CD8 T cells in Susac syndrome. Reverse transcription of about 0.45 to 1 ug RNA was performed with random hexamers. TCRdb independently ran MiXCR on the immunoSEQ multiplex PCR reads; one entry per CDR3 protein. Among 150,000 to 200,000 distinct CDR3 sequences listed, just under 95% were seen once. V was shortened by 4 bases and J by 5 bases, with 8 bases between the two germline ends. Germline CDR1 SQVTM, CDR2 ANQGSEA. This CDR3 is 11 amino acids long. Input material: CD4+ T cells from PBMCs. The chain employs TRBV29-1 and TRBJ1-1; D perhaps matches TRBD1 (6 bases). The sequence came from a human donor with Susac syndrome. CDR3 bases: TGCAGCGTTGTCAGGGGAACTGAAGCTTTCTTT. It specifies CSVVRGTEAFF.